The 21 T cell receptor beta chains listed next were all sequenced from one sample in a study of OX40 agonist ivuxolimab in advanced cancers. The protocol was immunoSEQ multiplex PCR, while the TCRdb copy is restricted to in-frame clones and leaves out a portion. This table holds 120,000 or so clones, around 93% found once. This specimen consisted of CD4+ or CD8+ T cells sorted from blood, obtained in a trial of the OX40 agonist ivuxolimab. The source of these receptors is an adult with an advanced solid tumor such as melanoma, head and neck, liver or kidney cancer.

This sequence joins TRBV6-6 and TRBJ2-5, with D hard to call. The germline V gene encodes CDR1 MNHNY and CDR2 SVGAGI (reference sequence). V shed 1 base and J shed 3 bases, with 3 bases lying between them. The CDR3 runs to 12 residues. The CDR3 DNA is TGTGCCAGCAGTTACTTAAAAGAGACCCAGTACTTC. Translating gives CASSYLKETQYF.

The rearrangement joins TRBV11-2 to TRBJ2-2, with unresolved D. Trimming took 3 bases from V and 6 from J, leaving 8 bases between them. Germline CDR1 SGHAT, CDR2 FQNNGV. This CDR3 comprises 13 residues. Here the CDR3 reads CASSFTASGELFF. Here the CDR3 DNA reads TGTGCCAGCAGCTTTACGGCGTCCGGGGAGCTGTTTTTT.

Of note for this clone: Additional DNA sequences in this sample encode the identical CDR3. V gene TRBV5-1 combines with J gene TRBJ2-7; either TRBD1 or TRBD2 may supply D (5 bases each). The CDR3 length is 16 residues. Trimming shortened V by 0 bases and J by 7 bases, and 20 bases separated the two germline ends. Germline values: CDR1 SGHRS, CDR2 YFSETQ. DNA of the CDR3: TGCGCCAGCAGCTTGGGGGGTCCGGGACGCCCGGGGGAGCAGTACTTC. Translating it yields CASSLGGPGRPGEQYF.

This clone was seen once. The chain links TRBV6-1 to TRBJ1-2, with 8 bases matching TRBD1. The CDR3 extends over 15 amino acids. Germline lookup yields CDR1 MNHNS and CDR2 SASEGT. V was clipped by 5 bases and J by 5 bases; unmatched bases: 10. CDR3 residues: CASSPRGRGLYGYTF. Here the CDR3 DNA reads TGTGCCAGCAGTCCCCGGGGCAGGGGGCTGTATGGCTACACCTTC.

J is TRBJ1-3 and V is TRBV6-6; D not certain. Deletions cut 4 bases from V and 2 bases from J, with 9 bases between. The CDR3 sequence is 14 residues long. In germline, CDR1 is MNHNY, CDR2 SVGAGI (reference sequence). The CDR3 coding sequence is TGTGCCAGCAGTTCAGGAGTAGCTGGAAACACCATATATTTT. Translated, it gives CASSSGVAGNTIYF.

This chain joins TRBV4-3 and TRBJ2-1; 8 bases match TRBD2. V shed 4 bases and J 4 bases; nucleotides not matched to a gene: 6. CDR3 length equals 15 residues. Germline V gene lookup returns CDR1 LGHNA and CDR2 YSLEER. The CDR3 loop reads CASSLLSGAYNEQFF. The CDR3 nucleotides are TGCGCCAGCAGCCTCCTTAGCGGGGCTTACAATGAGCAGTTCTTC.

The rearrangement links TRBV28 to TRBJ1-2; 10 bases match TRBD1. The CDR3 is made up of 14 amino acids. With 7 bases clipped from V and 4 bases from J, the junction kept 6 bases outside the gene matches. Germline V lookup: CDR1 MDHEN, CDR2 SYDVKM. CDR3 sequence reads: CASIGDRGFYGYTF. CDR3 coding DNA: TGTGCCAGCATTGGGGACAGGGGATTCTATGGCTACACCTTC.

The genes are TRBV6-1 and TRBJ2-5, with a tentative D call TRBD1 (6 bases). The germline V and J ends were trimmed by 8 bases and 4 bases, with 17 bases remaining between them. The CDR3 spans 14 residues. The germline CDR1 and CDR2 sequences are MNHNS and SASEGT. The chain's CDR3 is CASQEPATGETQYF. The CDR3 DNA is TGTGCCAGCCAGGAACCCGCGACAGGAGAGACCCAGTACTTC.

The chain uses TRBV18 and TRBJ2-2; 8 bases fit TRBD2. V was clipped by 4 bases and J by 7 bases; unmatched bases: 11. The CDR3 totals 16 residues. Germline V gene lookup returns CDR1 KGHSH and CDR2 LQKENI. The CDR3 nucleotides read TGTGCCAGCTCACTCCGCGCGGGGGGCGCCGGCGGGGAGCTGTTTTTT. This gives the protein CASSLRAGGAGGELFF.

The chain joins TRBV15 to TRBJ1-1; D ambiguous. The CDR3 loop spans 14 amino acids. Germline V lookup: CDR1 LNHNV, CDR2 YYDKDF (reference sequence). Trimming cost V 0 bases and J 7 bases, with 12 bases left between them. CDR3 bases: TGTGCCACCAGCAGAGATCGATCGGTAATTGAAGCTTTCTTT. Amino acid sequence: CATSRDRSVIEAFF.

The chain employs TRBV7-9 and TRBJ2-1; 8 nucleotides agree with TRBD1. V shed 5 bases and J 4 bases; nucleotides not matched to a gene: 7. The CDR3 is 15 residues long. In germline, CDR1 is SEHNR, CDR2 FQNEAQ (reference sequence). The CDR3 region is CASSVGQGQYNEQFF. Here the CDR3 DNA reads TGTGCCAGCAGCGTCGGACAGGGCCAATACAATGAGCAGTTCTTC.

This chain links TRBV2 with TRBJ2-6, with 7 bases lining up with TRBD1. CDR1 SNHLY and CDR2 FYNNEI come from the germline V gene. This CDR3 is 17 amino acids long. Trimming removed 8 bases from V and 4 bases from J; junction bases left unmatched: 14. The CDR3 loop reads CASVPGQGVEGANVLTF. In DNA, the CDR3 is TGTGCCAGCGTCCCCGGGCAGGGGGTGGAAGGGGCCAACGTCCTGACTTTC.

The V gene is TRBV27, the J gene TRBJ2-6; 8 bases agree with TRBD1. Losses at the gene ends were 5 bases for V and 0 bases for J; bases not matched to a gene: 9. The germline CDR1 and CDR2 sequences are MNHEY and SMNVEV (reference sequence). CDR3 length equals 18 residues. The CDR3 nucleotides are TGTGCCAGCAGTCCCCGACAGGGGCTTAACTCTGGGGCCAACGTCCTGACTTTC. Its protein product is CASSPRQGLNSGANVLTF.

The CDR3 DNA sequence: TGTGCCAGCAGTGACAGGGCCCGGGAGACCCAGTACTTC. Protein: CASSDRARETQYF. The V call is TRBV6-5, the J call TRBJ2-5; 7 bases are a match to TRBD1. CDR3 size: 13 residues. Germline values: CDR1 MNHEY, CDR2 SVGAGI. Germline trimming cut 5 bases from V and 5 bases from J; bases unmatched to any gene: 5.

The chain joins TRBV5-1 to TRBJ1-3, with D hard to call. The CDR3 runs 15 residues. Germline CDR1 and CDR2: SGHRS and YFSETQ. V was cut by 4 bases and J by 0 bases, with 11 bases left in between. CDR3 sequence reads: CASSLDAVSGNTIYF. For the CDR3, the DNA is TGCGCCAGCAGCCTGGACGCAGTCTCTGGAAACACCATATATTTT.

This chain uses TRBV7-2 with TRBJ2-2, with unresolved D. Per germline, CDR1 SGHTA and CDR2 FQGNSA. CDR3 length equals 16 residues. V lost 5 bases, J lost 1 base, and 14 bases lay in between. This CDR3 is CASSLISQLNTGELFF. The CDR3 nucleotides are TGTGCCAGCAGCCTAATAAGCCAGCTGAACACCGGGGAGCTGTTTTTT.

The V call is TRBV10-3, the J call TRBJ2-2; D is perhaps TRBD1 (6 bases). Between the trimmed V and J ends, which lost 5 bases and 3 bases, there was a span of 7 bases. Germline values: CDR1 ENHRY, CDR2 SYGVKD. CDR3 length: 13 amino acids. This CDR3 reads CAISTGYTGELFF. The CDR3, as DNA: TGTGCCATCAGTACAGGGTACACCGGGGAGCTGTTTTTT.

In this sample, this clone turned up once. The chain is built from TRBV7-3 and TRBJ2-2; 11 positions match TRBD2. The germline CDR1 and CDR2 sequences are SGHTA and FQGTGA. The V gene end was trimmed by 3 bases and the J gene end by 6 bases; junction bases not matched to a gene: 0. The CDR3 is 14 residues long. CDR3 DNA sequence: TGTGCCAGCAGCTTGGGACTAGCGGCCGGGGAGCTGTTTTTT. This translates into CASSLGLAAGELFF.

This sequence joins TRBV5-1 and TRBJ2-2; TRBD1 matches at 8 bases. The junction had 5 bases not matched to a gene; V was cut back by 4 bases and J by 0 bases. This CDR3 contains 16 residues. CDR1 is SGHRS, CDR2 YFSETQ, per germline. The CDR3 is CASSSAGGANTGELFF. In nucleotides, the CDR3 is TGCGCCAGCAGCAGCGCAGGGGGCGCGAACACCGGGGAGCTGTTTTTT.

The chain employs TRBV9 and TRBJ2-5, with a weak D call TRBD2 (6 bases). Trimming stripped 0 bases from V and 0 bases from J, with 12 bases between. This CDR3 is 16 amino acids long. The germline V gene has CDR1 SGDLS and CDR2 YYNGEE. CDR3: CASSVGVAVYQETQYF. DNA for the CDR3: TGTGCCAGCAGCGTAGGGGTAGCGGTGTACCAAGAGACCCAGTACTTC.

The CDR3 DNA reads TGTGCCAGCAGCCGGACTAGCGGGAGAAGTTATCCAGATACGCAGTATTTT. This gives the protein CASSRTSGRSYPDTQYF. The rearrangement joins TRBV7-7 to TRBJ2-3, with TRBD2 identical over 13 bases. The V segment lost 5 bases and the J segment 4 bases; nucleotides outside the gene matches: 9. The germline V gene has CDR1 SSHAT and CDR2 FNYEAQ (reference sequence). The CDR3 runs 17 residues.